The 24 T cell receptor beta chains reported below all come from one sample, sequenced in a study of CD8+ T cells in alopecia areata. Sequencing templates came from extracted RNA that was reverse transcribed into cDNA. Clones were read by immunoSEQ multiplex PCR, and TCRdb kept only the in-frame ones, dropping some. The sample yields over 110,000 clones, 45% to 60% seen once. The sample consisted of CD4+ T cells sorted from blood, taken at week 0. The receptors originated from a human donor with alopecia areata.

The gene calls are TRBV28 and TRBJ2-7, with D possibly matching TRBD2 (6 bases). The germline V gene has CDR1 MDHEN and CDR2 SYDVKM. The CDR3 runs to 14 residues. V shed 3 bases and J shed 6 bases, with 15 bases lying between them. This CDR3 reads CASSFNSRRAEQYF. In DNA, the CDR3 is TGTGCCAGCAGTTTTAATAGCCGGAGGGCCGAGCAGTACTTC. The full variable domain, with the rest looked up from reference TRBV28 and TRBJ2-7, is DVKVTQSSRYLVKRTGEKVFLECVQDMDHENMFWYRQDPGLGLRLIYFSYDVKMKEKGDIPEGYSVSREKKERFSLILESASTNQTSMYLCASSFNSRRAEQYFGPGTRLTVT.

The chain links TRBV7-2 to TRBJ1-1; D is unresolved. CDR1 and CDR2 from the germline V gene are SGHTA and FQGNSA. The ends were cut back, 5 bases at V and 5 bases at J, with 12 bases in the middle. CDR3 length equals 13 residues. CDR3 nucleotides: TGTGCCAGCAGCCAGCCTGGTGGGACTGAAGCTTTCTTT. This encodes CASSQPGGTEAFF.

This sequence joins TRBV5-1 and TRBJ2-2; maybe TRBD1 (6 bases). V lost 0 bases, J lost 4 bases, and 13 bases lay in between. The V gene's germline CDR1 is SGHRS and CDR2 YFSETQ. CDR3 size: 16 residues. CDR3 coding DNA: TGCGCCAGCAGCTTGGTTTTGGGGGCGTTCACCGGGGAGCTGTTTTTT. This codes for CASSLVLGAFTGELFF.

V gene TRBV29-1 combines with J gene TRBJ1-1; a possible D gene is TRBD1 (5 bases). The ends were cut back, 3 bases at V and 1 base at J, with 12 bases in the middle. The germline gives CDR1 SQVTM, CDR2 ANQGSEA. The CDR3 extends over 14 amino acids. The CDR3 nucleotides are TGCAGCGTTGACCATATGGACAAGAACACTGAAGCTTTCTTT. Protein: CSVDHMDKNTEAFF. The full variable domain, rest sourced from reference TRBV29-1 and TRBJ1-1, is SAVISQKPSRDICQRGTSLTIQCQVDSQVTMMFWYRQQPGQSLTLIATANQGSEATYESGFVIDKFPISRPNLTFSTLTVSNMSPEDSSIYLCSVDHMDKNTEAFFGQGTRLTVV.

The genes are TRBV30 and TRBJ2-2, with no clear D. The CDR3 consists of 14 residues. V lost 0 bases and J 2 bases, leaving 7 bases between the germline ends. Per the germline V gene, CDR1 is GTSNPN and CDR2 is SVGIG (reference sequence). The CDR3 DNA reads TGTGCCTGGAGTGTAGGTTACAACACCGGGGAGCTGTTTTTT. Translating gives CAWSVGYNTGELFF.

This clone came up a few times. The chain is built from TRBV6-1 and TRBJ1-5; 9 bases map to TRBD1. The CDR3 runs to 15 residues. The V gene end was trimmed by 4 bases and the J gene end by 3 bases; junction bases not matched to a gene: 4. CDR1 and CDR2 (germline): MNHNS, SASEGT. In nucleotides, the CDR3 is TGTGCCAGCAGTGCCAGGACAGGGGTCAATCAGCCCCAGCATTTT. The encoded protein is CASSARTGVNQPQHF.

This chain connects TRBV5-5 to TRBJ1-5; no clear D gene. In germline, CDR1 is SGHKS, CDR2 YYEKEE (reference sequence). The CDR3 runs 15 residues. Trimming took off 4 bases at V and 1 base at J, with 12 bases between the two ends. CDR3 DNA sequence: TGTGCCAGCAGCATTGGCCCCGGGAGCAATCAGCCCCAGCATTTT. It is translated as CASSIGPGSNQPQHF.

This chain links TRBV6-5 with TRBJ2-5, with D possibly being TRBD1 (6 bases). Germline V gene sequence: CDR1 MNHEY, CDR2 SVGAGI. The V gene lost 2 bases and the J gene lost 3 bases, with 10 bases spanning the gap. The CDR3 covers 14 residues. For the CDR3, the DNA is TGTGCCAGCAGTTACGCAGGGGCTAAAGAGACCCAGTACTTC. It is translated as CASSYAGAKETQYF.

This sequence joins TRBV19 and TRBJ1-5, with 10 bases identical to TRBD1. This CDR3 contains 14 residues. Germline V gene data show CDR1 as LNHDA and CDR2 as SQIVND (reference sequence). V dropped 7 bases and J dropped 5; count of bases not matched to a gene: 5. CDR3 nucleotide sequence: TGTGCCAGTACCGGACAGGGGGGATATCAGCCCCAGCATTTT. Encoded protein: CASTGQGGYQPQHF.

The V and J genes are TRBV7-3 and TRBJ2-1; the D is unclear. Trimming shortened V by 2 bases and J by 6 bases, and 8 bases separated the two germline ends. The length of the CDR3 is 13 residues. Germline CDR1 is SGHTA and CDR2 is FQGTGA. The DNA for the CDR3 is TGTGCCAGCAGCTTAGGTGCAGGCAATGAGCAGTTCTTC. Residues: CASSLGAGNEQFF.

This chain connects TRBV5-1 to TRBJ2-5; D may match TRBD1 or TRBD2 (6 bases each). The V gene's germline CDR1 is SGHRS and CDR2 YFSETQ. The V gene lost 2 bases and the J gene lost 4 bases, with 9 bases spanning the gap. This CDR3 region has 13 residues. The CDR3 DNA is TGCGCCAGCAGCTTACAGGGAGGAGAGACCCAGTACTTC. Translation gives CASSLQGGETQYF.

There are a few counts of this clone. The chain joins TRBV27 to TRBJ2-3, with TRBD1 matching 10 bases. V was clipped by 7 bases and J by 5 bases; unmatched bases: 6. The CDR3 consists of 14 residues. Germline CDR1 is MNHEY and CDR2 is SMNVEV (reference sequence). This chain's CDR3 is CASTQRTGGDTQYF. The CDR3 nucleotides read TGTGCCAGCACCCAGCGGACAGGGGGAGATACGCAGTATTTT.

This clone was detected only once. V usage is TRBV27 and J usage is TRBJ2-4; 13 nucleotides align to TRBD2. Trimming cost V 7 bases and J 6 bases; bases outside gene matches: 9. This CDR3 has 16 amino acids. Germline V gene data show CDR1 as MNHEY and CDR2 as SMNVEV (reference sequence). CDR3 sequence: CASKSGTSGKRNIQYF. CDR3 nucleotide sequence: TGTGCCAGCAAGTCCGGGACTAGCGGGAAGAGAAACATTCAGTACTTC.

The CDR3 reads CASSWTGGNTGELFF. The CDR3 DNA follows: TGTGCCAGCAGCTGGACAGGGGGAAACACCGGGGAGCTGTTTTTT. The chain is built from TRBV7-8 and TRBJ2-2, with TRBD1 identical over 10 bases. CDR1 is SGHVS, CDR2 FQNEAQ, per germline. The trim removed 4 bases at V and 2 bases at J, leaving 1 base unmatched. The CDR3 is made up of 15 amino acids.

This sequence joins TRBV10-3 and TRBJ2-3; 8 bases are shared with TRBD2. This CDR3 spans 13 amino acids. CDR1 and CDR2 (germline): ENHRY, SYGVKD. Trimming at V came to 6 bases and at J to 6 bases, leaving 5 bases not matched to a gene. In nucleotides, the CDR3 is TGTGCCATCAGCGGGACTAGTTCCGATACGCAGTATTTT. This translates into CAISGTSSDTQYF.

CDR3 sequence reads: CASSQGPLAGGSYEQYF. In nucleotides, the CDR3 is TGCGCCAGCAGCCAAGGCCCCCTAGCGGGAGGCTCCTACGAGCAGTACTTC. The chain links TRBV4-1 to TRBJ2-7; 11 positions agree with TRBD2. J gave up 0 bases and V 1 base, and 5 bases lay outside the gene matches. The CDR3 totals 17 residues. Germline V gene data show CDR1 as MGHRA and CDR2 as YSYEKL.

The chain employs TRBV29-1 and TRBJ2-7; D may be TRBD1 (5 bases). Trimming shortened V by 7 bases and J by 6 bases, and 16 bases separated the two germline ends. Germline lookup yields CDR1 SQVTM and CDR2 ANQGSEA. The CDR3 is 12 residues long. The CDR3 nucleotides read TGCAGCGCTGGACAACAGCTGGGCGAGCAGTACTTC. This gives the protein CSAGQQLGEQYF.

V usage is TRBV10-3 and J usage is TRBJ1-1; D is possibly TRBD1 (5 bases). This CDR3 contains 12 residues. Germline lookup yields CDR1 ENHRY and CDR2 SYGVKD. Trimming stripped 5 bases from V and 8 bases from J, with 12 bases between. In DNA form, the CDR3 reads TGTGCCATCAGTCTTTCGGGGCAAGAAGCTTTCTTT. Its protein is CAISLSGQEAFF.

CDR3 region: CASTYQEQETQYF. The CDR3 DNA reads as TGTGCCAGCACCTACCAAGAGCAAGAGACCCAGTACTTC. This chain uses TRBV7-2 with TRBJ2-5; D not resolved. The CDR3 has 13 amino acids. CDR1 and CDR2 (germline): SGHTA, FQGNSA. Trimming took off 7 bases at V and 2 bases at J, with 11 bases between the two ends.

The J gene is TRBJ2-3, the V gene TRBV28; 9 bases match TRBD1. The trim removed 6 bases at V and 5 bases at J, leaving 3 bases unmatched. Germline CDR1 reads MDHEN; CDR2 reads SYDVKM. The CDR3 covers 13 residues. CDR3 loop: CASRTTGGDTQYF. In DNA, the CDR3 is TGTGCCAGCAGAACGACAGGGGGAGATACGCAGTATTTT. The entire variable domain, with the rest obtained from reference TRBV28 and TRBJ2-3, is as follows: DVKVTQSSRYLVKRTGEKVFLECVQDMDHENMFWYRQDPGLGLRLIYFSYDVKMKEKGDIPEGYSVSREKKERFSLILESASTNQTSMYLCASRTTGGDTQYFGPGTRLTVL.

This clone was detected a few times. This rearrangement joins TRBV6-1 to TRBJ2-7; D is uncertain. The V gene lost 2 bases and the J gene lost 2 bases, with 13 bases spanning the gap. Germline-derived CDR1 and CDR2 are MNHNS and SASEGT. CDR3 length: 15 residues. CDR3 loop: CASSEQVGLTYEQYF. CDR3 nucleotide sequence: TGTGCCAGCAGTGAACAGGTGGGGTTGACCTACGAGCAGTACTTC.

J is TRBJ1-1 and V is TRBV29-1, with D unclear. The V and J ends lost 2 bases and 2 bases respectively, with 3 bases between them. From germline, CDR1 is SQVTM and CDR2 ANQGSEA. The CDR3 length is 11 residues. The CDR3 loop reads CSVELNTEAFF. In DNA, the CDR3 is TGCAGCGTTGAACTAAACACTGAAGCTTTCTTT. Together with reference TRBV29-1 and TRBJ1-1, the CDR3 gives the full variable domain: SAVISQKPSRDICQRGTSLTIQCQVDSQVTMMFWYRQQPGQSLTLIATANQGSEATYESGFVIDKFPISRPNLTFSTLTVSNMSPEDSSIYLCSVELNTEAFFGQGTRLTVV.

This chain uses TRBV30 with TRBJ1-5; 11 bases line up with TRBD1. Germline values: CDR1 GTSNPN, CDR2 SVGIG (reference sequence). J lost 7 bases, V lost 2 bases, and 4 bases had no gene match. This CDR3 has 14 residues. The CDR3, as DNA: TGTGCCTGGAGTAAGAGGGACAGGGGGCAGCCCCAGCATTTT. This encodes CAWSKRDRGQPQHF.

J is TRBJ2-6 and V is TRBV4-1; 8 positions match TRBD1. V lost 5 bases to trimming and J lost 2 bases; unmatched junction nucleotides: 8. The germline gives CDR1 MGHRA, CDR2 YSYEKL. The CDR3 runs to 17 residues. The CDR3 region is CASSSDWTGTGANVLTF. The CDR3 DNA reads TGCGCCAGCAGCTCGGATTGGACAGGGACTGGGGCCAACGTCCTGACTTTC.